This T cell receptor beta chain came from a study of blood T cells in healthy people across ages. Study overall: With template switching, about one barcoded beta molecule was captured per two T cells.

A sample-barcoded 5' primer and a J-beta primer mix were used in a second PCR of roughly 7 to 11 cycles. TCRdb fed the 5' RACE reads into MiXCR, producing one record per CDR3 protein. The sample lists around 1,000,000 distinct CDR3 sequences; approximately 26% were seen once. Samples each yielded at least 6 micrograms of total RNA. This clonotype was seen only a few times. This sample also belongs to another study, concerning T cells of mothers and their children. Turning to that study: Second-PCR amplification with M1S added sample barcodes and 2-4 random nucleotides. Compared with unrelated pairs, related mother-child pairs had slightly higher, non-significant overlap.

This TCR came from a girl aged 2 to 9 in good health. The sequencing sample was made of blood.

The CDR3, as DNA: TGTGCCAGCTCACTCAGGAGACTAGAAGGGGAGACCCAGTACTTC. Translating gives CASSLRRLEGETQYF. The chain has TRBV18 and TRBJ2-5; TRBD2 is a possible D gene (6 bases). In germline, CDR1 is KGHSH, CDR2 LQKENI. V lost 4 bases to trimming and J lost 5 bases, with 17 bases between them. This CDR3 is 15 amino acids long. Variable domain in full (rest from reference TRBV18 and TRBJ2-5): NAGVMQNPRHLVRRRGQEARLRCSPMKGHSHVYWYRQLPEEGLKFMVYLQKENIIDESGMPKERFSAEFPKEGPSILRIQQVVRGDSAAYFCASSLRRLEGETQYFGPGTRLLVL.